This TCR beta chain was recovered during a study of cytomegalovirus exposure and HLA in healthy donors. PCR was performed using 60 Vbeta and 13 Jbeta primers. Only in-frame clones appear in the TCRdb table, and some are missing; sequencing was by immunoSEQ multiplex PCR. The sample yields some 150,000 clones, of which the top ten take up under 3.5%. The sample comprised PBMCs. The origin of this receptor is a man aged 35 to 55 in good health and CMV-seronegative.

CDR3 DNA sequence: TGCAGCGTTGATAGGGACAGGACCGGAGAGACCCAGTACTTC. Translated, it gives CSVDRDRTGETQYF. The V gene is TRBV29-1, the J gene TRBJ2-5; 8 bases are a match to TRBD1. Germline loops: CDR1 SQVTM, CDR2 ANQGSEA. V shed 3 bases and J 4 bases; nucleotides not matched to a gene: 7. The CDR3 has 14 amino acids.